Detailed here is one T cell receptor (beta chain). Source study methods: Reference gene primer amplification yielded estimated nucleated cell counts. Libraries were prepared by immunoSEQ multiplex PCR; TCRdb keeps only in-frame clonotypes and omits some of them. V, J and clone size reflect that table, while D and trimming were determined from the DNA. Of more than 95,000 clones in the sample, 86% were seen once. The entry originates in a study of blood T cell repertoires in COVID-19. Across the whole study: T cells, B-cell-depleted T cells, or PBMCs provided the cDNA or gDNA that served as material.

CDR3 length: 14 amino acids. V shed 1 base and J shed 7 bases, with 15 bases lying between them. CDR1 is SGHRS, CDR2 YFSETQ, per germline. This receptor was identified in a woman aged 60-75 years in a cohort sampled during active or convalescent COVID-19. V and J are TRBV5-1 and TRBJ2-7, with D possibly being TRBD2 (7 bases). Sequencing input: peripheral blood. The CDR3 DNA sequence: TGCGCCAGCAGCTTGACGGGGGGCCCGATAGAGCAGTACTTC. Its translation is CASSLTGGPIEQYF. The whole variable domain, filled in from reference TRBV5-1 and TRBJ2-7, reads KAGVTQTPRYLIKTRGQQVTLSCSPISGHRSVSWYQQTPGQGLQFLFEYFSETQRNKGNFPGRFSGRQFSNSRSEMNVSTLELGDSALYLCASSLTGGPIEQYFGPGTRLTVT.